These 21 T cell receptor beta chains share one sample of origin, sequenced in a study of blood T cell repertoires in COVID-19. Profiled with immunoSEQ multiplex PCR; TCRdb holds only in-frame clones, not every one. The sample holds about 90,000 clones, about 80% seen once. Sequencing was carried out using peripheral blood. These receptors were taken from a man aged 55-75 years with acute or convalescent COVID-19.

This chain uses TRBV9 with TRBJ2-2; no reliable D call. Trimming pared 7 bases from V and 5 bases from J, leaving 12 bases between. The germline CDR1 and CDR2 sequences are SGDLS and YYNGEE. The CDR3 sequence is 13 residues long. The CDR3 DNA reads TGTGCCAGCGGCCCCCCCTGGACCGGGGAGCTGTTTTTT. Translation gives CASGPPWTGELFF.

This rearrangement joins TRBV9 to TRBJ1-2; TRBD1 aligns across 9 bases. The length of the CDR3 is 15 residues. V lost 2 bases, J lost 2 bases, and 4 bases stayed unmatched. Germline CDR1 reads SGDLS; CDR2 reads YYNGEE. For the CDR3, the DNA is TGTGCCAGCAGCGTTGGGACAGGGACCAACTATGGCTACACCTTC. Amino acid sequence: CASSVGTGTNYGYTF.

The V call is TRBV5-6, the J call TRBJ1-5, with no clear D. V dropped 0 bases and J dropped 7 bases, with 17 bases sitting between them. The germline CDR1 and CDR2 sequences are SGHDT and YYEEEE. CDR3 length: 16 amino acids. In nucleotides, the CDR3 is TGTGCCAGCAGCTTGGGACCGAGGAAGCAATGGCAGCCCCAGCATTTT. Translated: CASSLGPRKQWQPQHF.

J is TRBJ1-5 and V is TRBV5-1, with unresolved D. CDR1 is SGHRS and CDR2 is YFSETQ in the germline V gene. This CDR3 has 18 amino acids. V lost 0 bases to trimming and J lost 7 bases, with 23 bases between them. CDR3 in amino acids: CASSLAVLWVPASQPQHF. CDR3 coding DNA: TGCGCCAGCAGCTTGGCCGTTTTATGGGTCCCCGCTAGCCAGCCCCAGCATTTT.

The J gene is TRBJ1-6, the V gene TRBV2; D may be TRBD1 (5 bases). The germline gives CDR1 SNHLY, CDR2 FYNNEI. Between the trimmed V and J ends, which lost 4 bases and 8 bases, there was a span of 12 bases. There are 14 residues in the CDR3. The CDR3 protein is CASSVRGPHSPLHF. The CDR3 DNA reads as TGTGCCAGCAGTGTAAGGGGCCCACATTCACCCCTCCACTTT.

This chain links TRBV9 with TRBJ1-1; D may be TRBD1 (5 bases). The V and J ends lost 6 bases and 0 bases respectively, with 6 bases between them. This CDR3 contains 12 residues. Germline CDR1 is SGDLS and CDR2 is YYNGEE. This CDR3 reads CASKGLNTEAFF. The CDR3 DNA is TGTGCCAGCAAGGGGTTGAACACTGAAGCTTTCTTT.

The rearrangement joins TRBV19 to TRBJ1-5; D is unclear. The CDR3 covers 13 residues. The V end was cut by 7 bases, the J end by 4 bases, with 11 bases between. In germline, CDR1 is LNHDA, CDR2 SQIVND (reference sequence). The CDR3 region has the DNA TGTGCCAGTACTATCGGGTTAAATCAGCCCCAGCATTTT. Protein: CASTIGLNQPQHF.

The chain uses TRBV24-1 and TRBJ1-2; possible D gene TRBD1, 5 bases. V was shortened by 0 bases and J by 4 bases, with 5 bases between the two germline ends. CDR1 is KGHDR and CDR2 is SFDVKD in the germline V gene. The CDR3 spans 13 residues. CDR3 in amino acids: CATSDLQGYGYTF. Here the CDR3 DNA reads TGTGCCACCAGTGATTTGCAGGGCTATGGCTACACCTTC.

CDR3 protein: CSVATEQAGSPLHF. As DNA, the CDR3 is TGCAGCGTCGCGACAGAACAGGCAGGTTCACCCCTCCACTTT. The chain couples TRBV29-1 to TRBJ1-6, with D possibly matching TRBD1 (5 bases). The V and J ends lost 6 bases and 9 bases respectively, with 18 bases between them. Germline-derived CDR1 and CDR2 are SQVTM and ANQGSEA. The CDR3 extends over 14 amino acids. Drawing the rest from reference TRBV29-1 and TRBJ1-6, the complete variable domain is SAVISQKPSRDICQRGTSLTIQCQVDSQVTMMFWYRQQPGQSLTLIATANQGSEATYESGFVIDKFPISRPNLTFSTLTVSNMSPEDSSIYLCSVATEQAGSPLHFGNGTRLTVT.

The rearrangement links TRBV29-1 to TRBJ1-2; the match to TRBD1 covers 7 bases. Unmatched junction bases numbered 3, after V lost 7 bases and J lost 1 base. Germline V lookup: CDR1 SQVTM, CDR2 ANQGSEA. The CDR3 runs to 12 residues. The CDR3 nucleotides read TGCAGCGAGGGGGACAGTAACTATGGCTACACCTTC. This sequence encodes CSEGDSNYGYTF.

The chain is built from TRBV3-1 (or the pseudogene TRBV3-2) and TRBJ2-7; possibly TRBD2 for D (6 bases). Germline CDR1 LGHDT, CDR2 YNNKEL (reference sequence). This CDR3 region has 16 residues. Trimming left V 3 bases short and J 0 bases short, with 15 bases between. The CDR3 DNA sequence: TGTGCCAGCAGCCAGTCGGGACTGAGCCTCTCCTACGAGCAGTACTTC. Translation: CASSQSGLSLSYEQYF.

The rearrangement links TRBV7-8 to TRBJ1-2; TRBD1 matches 7 bases. Germline lookup yields CDR1 SGHVS and CDR2 FQNEAQ. The V gene end was trimmed by 2 bases and the J gene end by 3 bases; junction bases not matched to a gene: 9. The CDR3 runs 16 residues. The DNA for the CDR3 is TGTGCCAGCAGCTTAACAACGGACAGGCCCTACTATGGCTACACCTTC. This sequence encodes CASSLTTDRPYYGYTF.

This chain joins TRBV5-1 and TRBJ1-3; TRBD1 agrees at 7 bases. Looked up from germline, CDR1 is SGHRS and CDR2 is YFSETQ. V lost 3 bases to trimming and J lost 7 bases; unmatched junction nucleotides: 4. This CDR3 has 13 amino acids. The CDR3 loop reads CASSSTGRNTIYF. In DNA, the CDR3 is TGCGCCAGCAGCTCGACAGGGCGGAACACCATATATTTT.

This chain connects TRBV27 to TRBJ1-4, with D possibly TRBD1 on 6 matching bases. V was cut by 5 bases and J by 0 bases, with 10 bases left in between. Germline V CDR1 and CDR2: MNHEY, SMNVEV (reference sequence). The CDR3 runs 15 residues. The CDR3 sequence: CASSATGSTNEKLFF. CDR3 DNA: TGTGCCAGCAGTGCAACAGGGTCAACTAATGAAAAACTGTTTTTT.

The V call is TRBV30, the J call TRBJ2-7; perhaps TRBD1 as D (5 bases). This CDR3 has 12 amino acids. The germline V gene has CDR1 GTSNPN and CDR2 SVGIG (reference sequence). Trimming shortened V by 6 bases and J by 3 bases, and 12 bases separated the two germline ends. The CDR3 loop is CACLDTYYEQYF. CDR3 sequence (DNA): TGTGCCTGCTTGGACACATACTACGAGCAGTACTTC.

The chain is built from TRBV28 and TRBJ2-7, with unresolved D. Germline CDR1 is MDHEN and CDR2 is SYDVKM. The V gene lost 5 bases and the J gene lost 2 bases, with 4 bases spanning the gap. The CDR3 extends over 11 amino acids. The CDR3 coding sequence is TGTGCCAGCAGTCAGACCTACGAGCAGTACTTC. This gives the protein CASSQTYEQYF. The variable domain in full, completed from reference TRBV28 and TRBJ2-7, reads DVKVTQSSRYLVKRTGEKVFLECVQDMDHENMFWYRQDPGLGLRLIYFSYDVKMKEKGDIPEGYSVSREKKERFSLILESASTNQTSMYLCASSQTYEQYFGPGTRLTVT.

This chain uses TRBV4-3 with TRBJ2-7; D is uncertain. The CDR3 length is 12 residues. V gave up 0 bases and J gave up 5 bases, with 5 bases separating them. The germline gives CDR1 LGHNA, CDR2 YSLEER. For the CDR3, the DNA is TGCGCCAGCAGCCAAGAGGCAGACGAGCAGTACTTC. Translating it yields CASSQEADEQYF.

The chain recombines TRBV18 with TRBJ2-5, with 8 nucleotides matching TRBD2. V lost 3 bases to trimming and J lost 3 bases; unmatched junction nucleotides: 0. This CDR3 is built from 13 residues. CDR1 KGHSH and CDR2 LQKENI come from the germline V gene. Written as DNA, the CDR3 is TGTGCCAGCTCACCTAGCGGGGAAGAGACCCAGTACTTC. Translation gives CASSPSGEETQYF.

This sequence joins TRBV2 and TRBJ1-2, with 7 bases aligning to TRBD1. The CDR3 consists of 13 residues. The J segment lost 5 bases and the V segment lost 5 bases, leaving 5 bases of the junction unmatched. The germline V gene encodes CDR1 SNHLY and CDR2 FYNNEI. CDR3 amino acids: CASSSGQPYGYTF. CDR3 nucleotide sequence: TGTGCCAGCAGTTCGGGACAGCCTTATGGCTACACCTTC.

The V call is TRBV3-1 (or the pseudogene TRBV3-2), the J call TRBJ1-2; D not resolved. Germline CDR1 reads LGHDT; CDR2 reads YNNKEL (reference sequence). Trimming took 1 base from V and 7 from J, leaving 13 bases between them. The CDR3 contains 14 residues. CDR3 coding DNA: TGTGCCAGCAGCCAAGGGTCCGGAGAGGCTGGCTACACCTTC. As protein: CASSQGSGEAGYTF.

Written as DNA, the CDR3 is TGTGCCAGCAGCCAGGTCCTCGGAACCGGGGAGCTGTTTTTT. As protein: CASSQVLGTGELFF. The chain couples TRBV11-1 to TRBJ2-2; no clear D gene. This CDR3 region has 14 residues. The ends were cut back, 5 bases at V and 5 bases at J, with 12 bases in the middle. CDR1 and CDR2 from the germline V gene are SGHAT and FQDESV (reference sequence).